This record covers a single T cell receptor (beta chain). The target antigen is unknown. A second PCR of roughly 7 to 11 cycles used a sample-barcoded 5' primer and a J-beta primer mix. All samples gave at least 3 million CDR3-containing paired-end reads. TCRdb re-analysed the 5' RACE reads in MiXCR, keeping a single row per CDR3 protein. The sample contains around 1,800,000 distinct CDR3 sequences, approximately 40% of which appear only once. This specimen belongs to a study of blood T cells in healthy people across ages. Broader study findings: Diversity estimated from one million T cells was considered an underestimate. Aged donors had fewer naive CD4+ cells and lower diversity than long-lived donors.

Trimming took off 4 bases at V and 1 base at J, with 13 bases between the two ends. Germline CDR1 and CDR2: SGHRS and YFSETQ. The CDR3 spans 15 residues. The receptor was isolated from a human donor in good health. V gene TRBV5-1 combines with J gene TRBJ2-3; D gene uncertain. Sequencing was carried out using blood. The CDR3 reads CASSRVSSGTDTQYF. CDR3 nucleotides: TGCGCCAGCAGCCGGGTTTCAAGCGGCACAGATACGCAGTATTTT.